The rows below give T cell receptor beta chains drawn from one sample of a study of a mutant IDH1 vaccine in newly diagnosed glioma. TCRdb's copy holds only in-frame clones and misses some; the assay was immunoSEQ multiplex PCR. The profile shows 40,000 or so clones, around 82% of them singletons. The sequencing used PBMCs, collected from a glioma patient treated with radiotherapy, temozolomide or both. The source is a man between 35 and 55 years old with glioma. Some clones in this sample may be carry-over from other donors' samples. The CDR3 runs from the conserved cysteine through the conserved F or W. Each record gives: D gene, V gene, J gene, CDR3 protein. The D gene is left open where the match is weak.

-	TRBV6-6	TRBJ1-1	CASSSGQTGKAFF
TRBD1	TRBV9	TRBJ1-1	CASSVHGQGAEAFF
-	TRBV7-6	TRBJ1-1	CASSLASGTANTEAFF
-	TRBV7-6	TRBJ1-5	CASSLGGYTNQPQHF
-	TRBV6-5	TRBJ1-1	CASSYSLQSEAFF
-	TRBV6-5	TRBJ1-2	CASSSLWGSNYGYTF
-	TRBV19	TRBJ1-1	CASSHRDSTEAFF
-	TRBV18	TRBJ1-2	CASSPSTGGDYGYTF
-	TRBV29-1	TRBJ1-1	CSVFDGHTEAFF
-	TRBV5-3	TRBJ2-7	CARSSSLARYPSYEQYF
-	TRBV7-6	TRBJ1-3	CASSVDSSGNTIYF
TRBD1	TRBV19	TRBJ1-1	CASSYGTGPTEAFF
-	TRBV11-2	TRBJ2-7	CASSSNLQGVEQYF
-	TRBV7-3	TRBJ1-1	CASSLTSRGTEAFF
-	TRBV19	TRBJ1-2	CGTQGLGYGYTF
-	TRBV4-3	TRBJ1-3	CASSQESAGGNTIYF
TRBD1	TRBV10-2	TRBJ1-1	CASSEAGQGMNTEASF
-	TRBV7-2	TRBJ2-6	CASSNGNSGANVLTF